This record concerns one T cell receptor beta chain sequence. Making TCR cDNA involved 5'RACE template switching, which added UMIs and a universal primer site. Each CDR3 protein is one row after TCRdb ran MiXCR on the 5' RACE reads. The repertoire includes some 110,000 distinct CDR3 sequences, around 7.2% of them detected once, and 2.7% sits in the top ten. This specimen belongs to a study of T cells after yellow fever vaccination. Looked up from germline, CDR1 is SGHDT and CDR2 is YYEEEE. V gave up 2 bases and J gave up 8 bases, with 13 bases separating them. The CDR3 has 13 residues. Specimen: CD4+ T cells sorted from PBMCs, collected about 41 days after the first yellow fever vaccination. The chain has TRBV5-6 and TRBJ1-2; D ambiguous. This receptor was taken from a man aged 18 to 30 who received the YFV17D yellow fever vaccine. DNA for the CDR3: TGTGCCAGCAGCTTTGAAGGTCTGGGCGGCTACACCTTC. This encodes CASSFEGLGGYTF.